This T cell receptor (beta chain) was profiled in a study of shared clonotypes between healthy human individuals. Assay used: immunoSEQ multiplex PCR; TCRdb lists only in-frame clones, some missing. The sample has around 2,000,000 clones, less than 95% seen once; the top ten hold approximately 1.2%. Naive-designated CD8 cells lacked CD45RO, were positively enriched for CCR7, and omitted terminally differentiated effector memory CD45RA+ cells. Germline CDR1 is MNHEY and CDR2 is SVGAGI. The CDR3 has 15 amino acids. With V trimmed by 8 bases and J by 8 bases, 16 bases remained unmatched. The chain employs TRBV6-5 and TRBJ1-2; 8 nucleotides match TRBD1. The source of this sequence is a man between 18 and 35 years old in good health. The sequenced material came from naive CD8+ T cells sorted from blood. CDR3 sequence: CASLLLPGTGFGYTF. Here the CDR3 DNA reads TGTGCCAGCCTTCTCTTACCCGGGACAGGTTTCGGCTACACCTTC.